Following are 26 T cell receptor beta chains from one sample sequenced in a study of blood T cell repertoires in COVID-19. Sequencing was performed with immunoSEQ multiplex PCR; in TCRdb, only in-frame clones are kept and a portion is missing. The table records roughly 260,000 clones, 88% of them present only once. The sequencing sample was made of peripheral blood. These receptors were obtained from a woman aged 25 to 39 with COVID-19, enrolled during active disease.

The rearrangement joins TRBV5-6 to TRBJ2-3, with 9 bases that match TRBD2. Germline CDR1 and CDR2: SGHDT and YYEEEE. Trimming removed 1 base from V and 7 bases from J; junction bases left unmatched: 10. The CDR3 length is 16 residues. In nucleotides, the CDR3 is TGTGCCAGCAGCTTGTCTCGCGGGAGGGCCTATAATACGCAGTATTTT. Protein product: CASSLSRGRAYNTQYF. Variable domain in full (rest from reference TRBV5-6 and TRBJ2-3): DAGVTQSPTHLIKTRGQQVTLRCSPKSGHDTVSWYQQALGQGPQFIFQYYEEEERQRGNFPDRFSGHQFPNYSSELNVNALLLGDSALYLCASSLSRGRAYNTQYFGPGTRLTVL.

The gene calls are TRBV5-1 and TRBJ1-1; D is possibly TRBD1 (6 bases). This CDR3 comprises 14 residues. Trimming took 4 bases from V and 1 from J, leaving 11 bases between them. Germline-derived CDR1 and CDR2 are SGHRS and YFSETQ. CDR3 protein: CASSKDSSNTEAFF. DNA for the CDR3: TGCGCCAGCAGCAAGGACAGTTCGAACACTGAAGCTTTCTTT.

The V and J genes are TRBV19 and TRBJ2-4; TRBD2 might be the D (6 bases). The V gene lost 4 bases and the J gene lost 0 bases, with 16 bases spanning the gap. Germline CDR1 reads LNHDA; CDR2 reads SQIVND (reference sequence). The CDR3 totals 17 residues. DNA for the CDR3: TGTGCCAGTAGTACCCCCTTGGCGGGACGAGCCAAAAACATTCAGTACTTC. Its translation is CASSTPLAGRAKNIQYF.

A few counts support this clone. The rearrangement uses TRBV5-8 and TRBJ2-5; 10 nucleotides line up with TRBD2. J was trimmed by 5 bases and V by 5 bases; bases with no gene match: 9. There are 15 residues in the CDR3. Germline V gene sequence: CDR1 SGHTS, CDR2 YDEGEE. The CDR3 loop is CASRPGTSVRETQYF. Written as DNA, the CDR3 is TGTGCCAGCAGACCGGGGACTAGCGTACGGGAGACCCAGTACTTC.

The chain couples TRBV27 to TRBJ2-7; 13 bases map to TRBD2. The CDR3 runs to 14 residues. With V trimmed by 10 bases and J by 3 bases, 6 bases remained unmatched. CDR1 MNHEY and CDR2 SMNVEV come from the germline V gene (reference sequence). CDR3 DNA sequence: TGTGCCACCCGGGGACTAGCGGGGCTCTACGAGCAGTACTTC. Encoded protein: CATRGLAGLYEQYF.

The V gene is TRBV13, the J gene TRBJ2-7; 8 positions match TRBD1. Trimming at V came to 3 bases and at J to 3 bases, leaving 7 bases not matched to a gene. This CDR3 spans 15 amino acids. Germline CDR1 PRHDT, CDR2 FYEKMQ (reference sequence). The CDR3 sequence: CASSFGDRSIYEQYF. The CDR3 region has the DNA TGTGCCAGCAGCTTCGGGGACAGGTCTATCTACGAGCAGTACTTC. Based on the CDR3 plus reference TRBV13 and TRBJ2-7, the full variable domain is AAGVIQSPRHLIKEKRETATLKCYPIPRHDTVYWYQQGPGQDPQFLISFYEKMQSDKGSIPDRFSAQQFSDYHSELNMSSLELGDSALYFCASSFGDRSIYEQYFGPGTRLTVT.

The chain uses TRBV28 and TRBJ2-2, with 10 bases matching TRBD2. CDR1 MDHEN and CDR2 SYDVKM come from the germline V gene. The CDR3 sequence is 14 residues long. V shed 8 bases, J shed 4 bases, and the junction held 4 bases outside the gene matches. CDR3 region: CASGASGSTGELFF. The DNA for the CDR3 is TGTGCCAGCGGGGCTAGCGGGAGCACCGGGGAGCTGTTTTTT.

The J gene is TRBJ1-1, the V gene TRBV10-3; TRBD1 agrees at 9 bases. The V and J ends lost 10 bases and 1 base, in that order; junction bases with no gene match: 4. This CDR3 is built from 13 residues. Per germline, CDR1 ENHRY and CDR2 SYGVKD. The CDR3 nucleotides read TGTGCCACGATGGACAGGGGGAACACTGAAGCTTTCTTT. This codes for CATMDRGNTEAFF.

The genes are TRBV9 and TRBJ2-7, with 7 bases fitting TRBD2. Germline values: CDR1 SGDLS, CDR2 YYNGEE. V dropped 4 bases and J dropped 5; count of bases not matched to a gene: 3. CDR3 size: 12 residues. CDR3 region: CASSRGGDEQYF. The CDR3 nucleotides read TGTGCCAGCAGCCGGGGAGGGGACGAGCAGTACTTC. The full variable domain, rest sourced from reference TRBV9 and TRBJ2-7, is DSGVTQTPKHLITATGQRVTLRCSPRSGDLSVYWYQQSLDQGLQFLIQYYNGEERAKGNILERFSAQQFPDLHSELNLSSLELGDSALYFCASSRGGDEQYFGPGTRLTVT.

The rearrangement joins TRBV5-1 to TRBJ2-7; D might be TRBD2 (5 bases). The CDR3 spans 13 residues. Trimming cost V 2 bases and J 3 bases, with 9 bases left between them. Per the germline V gene, CDR1 is SGHRS and CDR2 is YFSETQ. CDR3 sequence reads: CASSFEGNYEQYF. The CDR3 coding sequence is TGCGCCAGCAGCTTTGAGGGTAACTACGAGCAGTACTTC.

The chain recombines TRBV12-3 or TRBV12-4 with TRBJ1-5, with unresolved D. V was trimmed by 5 bases and J by 4 bases, leaving 9 bases between them. The CDR3 has 13 residues. The CDR3, as DNA: TGTGCCAGCAGTAGGGAGCCGAATCAGCCCCAGCATTTT. Amino acids: CASSREPNQPQHF.

The gene calls are TRBV5-1 and TRBJ1-4; tentatively, D is TRBD1 (5 bases). The CDR3 spans 12 residues. Germline CDR1 reads SGHRS; CDR2 reads YFSETQ. V shed 4 bases and J shed 5 bases, with 6 bases lying between them. The CDR3 nucleotides read TGCGCCAGCAGCGGGGGGAATGAAAAACTGTTTTTT. Translating it yields CASSGGNEKLFF. Full variable domain (missing parts from reference TRBV5-1 and TRBJ1-4): KAGVTQTPRYLIKTRGQQVTLSCSPISGHRSVSWYQQTPGQGLQFLFEYFSETQRNKGNFPGRFSGRQFSNSRSEMNVSTLELGDSALYLCASSGGNEKLFFGSGTQLSVL.

This clone has a single count. The chain is built from TRBV6-2 or TRBV6-3 and TRBJ1-5; TRBD1 agrees at 8 bases. The CDR3 runs to 19 residues. CDR1 and CDR2 from the germline V gene are MNHEY and SVGEGT. V trimming: 3 bases; J trimming: 0 bases; junction bases outside the gene matches: 13. CDR3 bases: TGTGCCAGCAGTTATAAGGGGACAGGTACCTCTAATAGCAATCAGCCCCAGCATTTT. The encoded protein is CASSYKGTGTSNSNQPQHF.

The chain employs TRBV6-6 and TRBJ1-6, with D uncertain. The V end was cut by 0 bases, the J end by 1 base, with 4 bases between. This CDR3 is 15 amino acids long. In germline, CDR1 is MNHNY, CDR2 SVGAGI (reference sequence). The CDR3 reads CASSYSASYNSPLHF. The CDR3 nucleotides are TGTGCCAGCAGTTACTCAGCTTCCTATAATTCACCCCTCCACTTT.

The CDR3 DNA reads as TGTGCCAGCAGCTTACCGGGCCCCGGGGAAGGCTACACCTTC. Translated: CASSLPGPGEGYTF. The chain is built from TRBV5-4 and TRBJ1-2; unclear D gene. Per germline, CDR1 SGHNT and CDR2 YYREEE (reference sequence). V lost 2 bases and J lost 8, with 16 bases in between. CDR3 length: 14 residues.

V is TRBV18 and J is TRBJ2-3, with 8 positions matching TRBD2. Germline V lookup: CDR1 KGHSH, CDR2 LQKENI. The CDR3 is 16 residues long. With 0 bases clipped from V and 2 bases from J, the junction kept 4 bases outside the gene matches. CDR3 nucleotide sequence: TGTGCCAGCTCACCACCGACGACTAGCGACACAGATACGCAGTATTTT. The encoded protein is CASSPPTTSDTDTQYF. Drawing the rest from reference TRBV18 and TRBJ2-3, the complete variable domain is NAGVMQNPRHLVRRRGQEARLRCSPMKGHSHVYWYRQLPEEGLKFMVYLQKENIIDESGMPKERFSAEFPKEGPSILRIQQVVRGDSAAYFCASSPPTTSDTDTQYFGPGTRLTVL.

The chain couples TRBV30 to TRBJ2-7; a weak D match, TRBD1 (6 bases). The CDR3 is 12 amino acids. Trimming took 4 bases from V and 5 from J, leaving 12 bases between them. CDR1 is GTSNPN and CDR2 is SVGIG in the germline V gene (reference sequence). The CDR3 DNA sequence: TGTGCCTGGAATGCGAGGGGGAACGAGCAGTACTTC. Its translation is CAWNARGNEQYF.

V is TRBV19 and J is TRBJ1-5, with a weak D call TRBD1 (5 bases). CDR1 is LNHDA, CDR2 SQIVND, per germline (reference sequence). Trimming cost V 5 bases and J 2 bases, with 13 bases left between them. CDR3 length: 15 amino acids. CDR3 coding DNA: TGTGCCAGTAGTCCGCGGACGGGGGGCAATCAGCCCCAGCATTTT. Translating gives CASSPRTGGNQPQHF.

This sequence joins TRBV15 and TRBJ2-7, with 13 positions matching TRBD2. Germline V lookup: CDR1 LNHNV, CDR2 YYDKDF (reference sequence). V lost 4 bases to trimming and J lost 7 bases; unmatched junction nucleotides: 7. This CDR3 has 15 residues. The CDR3: CATSTPTSGRREQYF. The CDR3 bases are TGTGCCACCAGCACACCGACTAGCGGGAGGAGGGAGCAGTACTTC. Full variable domain (rest looked up from reference TRBV15 and TRBJ2-7): DAMVIQNPRYQVTQFGKPVTLSCSQTLNHNVMYWYQQKSSQAPKLLFHYYDKDFNNEADTPDNFQSRRPNTSFCFLDIRSPGLGDTAMYLCATSTPTSGRREQYFGPGTRLTVT.

The V gene is TRBV5-1, the J gene TRBJ2-7; 12 positions match TRBD2. Per germline, CDR1 SGHRS and CDR2 YFSETQ. The CDR3 has 18 residues. V shed 0 bases and J 7 bases; nucleotides not matched to a gene: 14. The CDR3 sequence: CASSLVASGRGTVWEQYF. The CDR3 nucleotides read TGCGCCAGCAGCTTGGTGGCTAGCGGGAGGGGAACTGTCTGGGAGCAGTACTTC.

V and J are TRBV9 and TRBJ2-5; 7 positions agree with TRBD2. Trimming cost V 4 bases and J 4 bases; bases outside gene matches: 13. This CDR3 comprises 16 residues. Germline V gene lookup returns CDR1 SGDLS and CDR2 YYNGEE. The CDR3, as DNA: TGTGCCAGCAGCCCTCATCGGGGAGGGGTAAGAGAGACCCAGTACTTC. It encodes CASSPHRGGVRETQYF.

This rearrangement joins TRBV24-1 to TRBJ2-5; D perhaps matches TRBD1 (6 bases). The CDR3 runs 15 residues. Trimming shortened V by 3 bases and J by 2 bases, and 12 bases separated the two germline ends. The V gene's germline CDR1 is KGHDR and CDR2 SFDVKD. CDR3 protein: CATSDPGTSQETQYF. In DNA, the CDR3 is TGTGCCACCAGTGATCCTGGGACATCGCAAGAGACCCAGTACTTC.

The chain uses TRBV27 and TRBJ1-2, with a possible D match to TRBD1 (6 bases). The V gene's germline CDR1 is MNHEY and CDR2 SMNVEV (reference sequence). There are 14 residues in the CDR3. The V gene lost 5 bases and the J gene lost 6 bases, with 16 bases spanning the gap. The CDR3 coding sequence is TGTGCCAGCAGTCCTCAGGGGAATGGGGATGGCTACACCTTC. This sequence encodes CASSPQGNGDGYTF.

The chain recombines TRBV11-2 with TRBJ2-5, with D possibly matching TRBD1 (6 bases). Germline V lookup: CDR1 SGHAT, CDR2 FQNNGV. The ends were cut back, 3 bases at V and 7 bases at J, with 15 bases in the middle. The CDR3 runs 14 residues. CDR3 residues: CASSLRAEQGTQYF. The CDR3 nucleotides read TGTGCCAGCAGCTTGCGGGCCGAACAGGGGACCCAGTACTTC.

The CDR3 reads CASSQYDRDRAGNTIYF. The DNA for the CDR3 is TGTGCCAGCAGCCAATACGACCGGGACAGGGCTGGAAACACCATATATTTT. V is TRBV4-2 and J is TRBJ1-3; TRBD1 matches 9 bases. Germline assignment: CDR1 LGHNA and CDR2 YNFKEQ. The CDR3 has 17 residues. After removal of 2 bases from V and 2 bases from J, the junction contained 7 bases not matched to a gene.

The chain couples TRBV7-6 to TRBJ2-5, with 7 bases lining up with TRBD2. CDR1 is SGHVS and CDR2 is FNYEAQ in the germline V gene. The CDR3 is made up of 13 amino acids. The J segment lost 7 bases and the V segment lost 5 bases, leaving 7 bases of the junction unmatched. DNA for the CDR3: TGTGCCAGCAGCGGGGCGGGAGAGGGGACCCAGTACTTC. This encodes CASSGAGEGTQYF.